Listed below are T cell receptor beta chains from one sample, sequenced in a study of CD8+ T cells in alopecia areata. Produced via immunoSEQ multiplex PCR; TCRdb's table is partial and in-frame only. The data contain 100,000 or so clones, just under 60% of them singletons. The input for sequencing was CD8+ T cells sorted from blood, taken at approximately week 60, from a patient treated with tofacitinib. The receptor set was obtained from a human donor with alopecia areata. CDR3s leave out the opening cysteine and the closing phenylalanine or tryptophan. D genes are given only for firm matches. The size of a clone is reported for some rows only, either as once, few or many, or as a class for expanded clones.

j_call cdr3_length d_call clone_size v_call cdr3_aa
TRBJ2-7 11 - - TRBV19 ASSAGPSYEQY
TRBJ2-1 15 TRBD1 few TRBV6-1 ASSELAGQGPYNEQF
TRBJ2-3 10 - - TRBV29-1 SVQGGTDTQY
TRBJ2-7 13 - - TRBV27 ASSTQSGPRGEQY
TRBJ2-5 13 TRBD1 few TRBV11-2 ASSLGQGARETQY
TRBJ2-5 12 - - TRBV5-1 ASGLTGEQETQY
TRBJ1-2 11 - - TRBV6-1 ASLFEGAYGYT
TRBJ1-3 10 - few TRBV9 ASRGSGNTIY
TRBJ1-1 11 - - TRBV13 ASSLLENTEAF
TRBJ2-1 12 - - TRBV7-9 ASTPPDRMREQF
TRBJ2-5 11 TRBD2 once TRBV9 ASSASGAETQY
TRBJ2-3 13 - - TRBV7-6 ASSLAGGQWDTQY
TRBJ2-3 15 - - TRBV11-2 ASSLRGRQGPTDTQY
TRBJ2-4 9 - - TRBV6-1 ATFQLDIQY
TRBJ1-2 12 - - TRBV11-2 ASSLGGQLYGYT
TRBJ2-7 11 - - TRBV7-2 ASSPPDNYEQY